This TCR beta chain came from a study of siplizumab effects on memory and regulatory T cells. Study-wide points: In siplizumab cultures, the suppressive function of proliferating Tregs remained unconfirmed. Researchers could not give a naive or memory phenotype to roughly 75-96% of proliferating CD4+ or CD8+ clones.

Naive, memory, effector memory and TEMRA subsets that were unstimulated underwent sequencing in three donor pairs. For this clone: No antigen is known for it.

The V end was cut by 1 base, the J end by 3 bases, with 10 bases between. The CDR3 sequence is 14 residues long. Germline CDR1 SGHVS, CDR2 FQNEAQ. Per sample, around 10^5 TCR templates were assayed. Some clones are missing from TCRdb's copy, which holds only in-frame ones; the method was immunoSEQ multiplex PCR. The data show about 66,000 clones, approximately 96% seen once. Input material: naive CD8+ T cells sorted from blood. The chain employs TRBV7-8 and TRBJ2-7; D remains unclear. The origin of this receptor is a human donor in good health. Here the CDR3 reads CASSLVDNFYEQYF. The CDR3 DNA follows: TGTGCCAGCAGCTTAGTCGACAACTTCTACGAGCAGTACTTC.